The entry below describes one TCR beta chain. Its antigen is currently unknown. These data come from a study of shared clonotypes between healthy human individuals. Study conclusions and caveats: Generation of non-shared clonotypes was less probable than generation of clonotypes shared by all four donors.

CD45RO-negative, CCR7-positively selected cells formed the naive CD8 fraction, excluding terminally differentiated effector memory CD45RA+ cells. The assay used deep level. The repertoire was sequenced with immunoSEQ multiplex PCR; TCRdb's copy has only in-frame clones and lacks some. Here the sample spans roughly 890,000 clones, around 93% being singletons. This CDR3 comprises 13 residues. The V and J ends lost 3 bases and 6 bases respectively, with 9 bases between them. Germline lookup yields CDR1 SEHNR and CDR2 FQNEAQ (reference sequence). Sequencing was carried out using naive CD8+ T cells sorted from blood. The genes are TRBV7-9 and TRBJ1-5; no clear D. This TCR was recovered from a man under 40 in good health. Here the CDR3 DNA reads TGTGCCAGCAGCTTCCCGGGCGGTCAGCCCCAGCATTTT. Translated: CASSFPGGQPQHF.